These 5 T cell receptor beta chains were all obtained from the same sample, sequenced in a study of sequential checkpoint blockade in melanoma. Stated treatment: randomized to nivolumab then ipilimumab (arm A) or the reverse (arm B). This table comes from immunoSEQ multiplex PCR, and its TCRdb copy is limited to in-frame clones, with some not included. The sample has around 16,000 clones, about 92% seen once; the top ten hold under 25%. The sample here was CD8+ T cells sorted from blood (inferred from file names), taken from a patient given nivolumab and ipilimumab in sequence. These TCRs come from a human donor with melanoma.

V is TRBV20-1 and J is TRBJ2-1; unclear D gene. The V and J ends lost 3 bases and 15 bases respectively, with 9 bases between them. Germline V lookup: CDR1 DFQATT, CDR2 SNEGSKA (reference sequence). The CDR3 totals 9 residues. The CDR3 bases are TGCAGTGCTAGCCGGGTTAGGTTCTTC. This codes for CSASRVRFF.

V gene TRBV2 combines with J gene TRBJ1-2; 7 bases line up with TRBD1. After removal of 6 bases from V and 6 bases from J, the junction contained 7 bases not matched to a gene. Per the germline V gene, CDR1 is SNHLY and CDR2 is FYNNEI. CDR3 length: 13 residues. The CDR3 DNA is TGTGCCAGCAGGACAGGGTTCGACAATGGCTACACCTTC. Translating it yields CASRTGFDNGYTF.

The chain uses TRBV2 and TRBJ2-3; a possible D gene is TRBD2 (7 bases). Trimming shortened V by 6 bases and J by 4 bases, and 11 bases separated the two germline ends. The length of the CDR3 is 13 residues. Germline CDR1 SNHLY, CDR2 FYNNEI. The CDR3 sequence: CASRGGASDTQYF. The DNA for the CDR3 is TGTGCCAGCAGGGGGGGGGCCTCAGATACGCAGTATTTT.

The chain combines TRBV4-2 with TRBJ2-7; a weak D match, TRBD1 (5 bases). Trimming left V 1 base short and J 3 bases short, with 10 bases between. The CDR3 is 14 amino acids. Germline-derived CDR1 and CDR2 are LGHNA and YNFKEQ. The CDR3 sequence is CASSQGTGYYEQYF. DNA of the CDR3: TGTGCCAGCAGCCAAGGTACAGGCTACTACGAGCAGTACTTC.

The CDR3 coding sequence is TGCAGCGTTGAAGATCGGGGGCAGGGGGCTGAAGCTTTCTTT. Translating it yields CSVEDRGQGAEAFF. The V and J genes are TRBV29-1 and TRBJ1-1, with 7 bases fitting TRBD1. The CDR3 is 14 residues long. Looked up from germline, CDR1 is SQVTM and CDR2 is ANQGSEA. Germline trimming cut 0 bases from V and 6 bases from J; bases unmatched to any gene: 7.